This TCR beta chain was profiled in a study of regulatory T cells in long-lasting Graves disease. The CDR3 has 17 amino acids. V dropped 2 bases and J dropped 5 bases, with 21 bases sitting between them. CDR1 is SEHNR, CDR2 FQNEAQ, per germline (reference sequence). Broader study findings: Patients with persistent disease shared roughly 3,000 public clonotypes, outpacing the roughly 1,000 shared by new patients. Persistent disease exhibited a predilection for TRBV28, TRBJ1-2 and TRBJ2-5.

Time point here: newly diagnosed GD, antithyroid drugs for less than 3 months. PBMC RNA was the source of the TCR library. Arm-PCR with iRepertoire HTBI primers amplified the CDR3 regions for these TCR beta libraries. MiXCR, applied by TCRdb to the multiplex PCR reads, yields one record per CDR3 protein. Counted here are about 530,000 distinct CDR3 sequences, about 16% occurring once; the ten biggest clones make up roughly 25%. This clonotype was seen many times. Its antigen is as yet unknown. The sample also formed part of further work on T cells in Graves' hyperthyroidism and ophthalmopathy. Per that paper: First-round RT-PCR targeting the TCR CDR3 was performed with the HTBI primer set.

This sample comprised peripheral blood mononuclear cells (PBMCs), obtained at new diagnosis, from a patient treated with antithyroid drugs. The V gene is TRBV7-9, the J gene TRBJ2-5; a possible D gene is TRBD2 (6 bases). The TCR sequence derives from a woman aged 40-65 years with Graves disease. The CDR3 loop is CASSLFRGAVSEETQYF. The CDR3 region has the DNA TGTGCCAGCAGCTTATTTCGCGGGGCGGTTTCCGAGGAGACCCAGTACTTC.